This T cell receptor (beta chain) was sequenced in a study of blood T cell repertoires in COVID-19. Whole-study context: Some COVID-19 samples were acute and others convalescent; all came from the United States, Italy and Spain. From T cells, B-cell-depleted T cells, or PBMCs came the material, which was cDNA or gDNA.

How the authors handled the data: Researchers report that nucleated cell counts were estimated from reference gene primer amplification. The protocol was immunoSEQ multiplex PCR, while the TCRdb copy is restricted to in-frame clones and leaves out a portion. That table is the source of V, J and clone size, and D and trimming were worked out from the DNA. This table has about 300,000 clones, about 84% appearing once. Germline CDR1 LGHNA, CDR2 YNFKEQ. The V segment lost 1 base and the J segment 6 bases; nucleotides outside the gene matches: 19. The CDR3 covers 19 residues. The gene calls are TRBV4-2 and TRBJ2-7; the match to TRBD2 covers 9 bases. The TCR comes from a woman in her forties or fifties with acute or convalescent COVID-19. The sequenced material came from peripheral blood. The CDR3 sequence: CASSQGGGRSLREGLEQYF. CDR3 DNA sequence: TGTGCCAGCAGCCAAGGAGGAGGGAGAAGTTTGCGGGAGGGCCTCGAGCAGTACTTC.